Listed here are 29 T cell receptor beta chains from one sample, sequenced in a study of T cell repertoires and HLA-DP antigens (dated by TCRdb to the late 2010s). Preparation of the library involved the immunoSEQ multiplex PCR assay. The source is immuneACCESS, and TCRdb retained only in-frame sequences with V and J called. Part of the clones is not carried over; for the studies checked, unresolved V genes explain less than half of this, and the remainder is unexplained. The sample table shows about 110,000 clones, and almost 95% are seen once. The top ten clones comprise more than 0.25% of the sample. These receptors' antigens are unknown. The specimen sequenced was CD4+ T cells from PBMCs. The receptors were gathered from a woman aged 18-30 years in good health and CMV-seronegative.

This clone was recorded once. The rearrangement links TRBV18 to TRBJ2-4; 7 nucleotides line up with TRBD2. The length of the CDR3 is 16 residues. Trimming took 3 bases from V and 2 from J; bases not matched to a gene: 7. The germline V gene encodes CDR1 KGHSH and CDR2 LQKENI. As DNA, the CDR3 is TGTGCCAGCTCACCGTCGTTGGGAGGGACCAAAAACATTCAGTACTTC. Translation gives CASSPSLGGTKNIQYF.

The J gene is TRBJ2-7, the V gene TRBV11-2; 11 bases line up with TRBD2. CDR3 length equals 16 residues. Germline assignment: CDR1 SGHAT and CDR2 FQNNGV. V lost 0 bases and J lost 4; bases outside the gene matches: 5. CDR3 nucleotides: TGTGCCAGCAGCTTAGATCGACTAGCGGGAACATACGAGCAGTACTTC. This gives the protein CASSLDRLAGTYEQYF.

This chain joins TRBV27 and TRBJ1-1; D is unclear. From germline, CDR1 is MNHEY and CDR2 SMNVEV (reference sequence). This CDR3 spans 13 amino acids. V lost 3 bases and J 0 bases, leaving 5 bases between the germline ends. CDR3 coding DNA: TGTGCCAGCAGTTTTACATTGAACACTGAAGCTTTCTTT. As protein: CASSFTLNTEAFF.

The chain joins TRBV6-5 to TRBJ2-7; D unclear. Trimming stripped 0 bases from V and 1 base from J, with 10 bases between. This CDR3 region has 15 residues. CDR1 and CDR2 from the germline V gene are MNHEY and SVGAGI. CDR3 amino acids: CASSYSFRTSYEQYF. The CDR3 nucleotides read TGTGCCAGCAGTTACTCGTTCAGGACGTCCTACGAGCAGTACTTC.

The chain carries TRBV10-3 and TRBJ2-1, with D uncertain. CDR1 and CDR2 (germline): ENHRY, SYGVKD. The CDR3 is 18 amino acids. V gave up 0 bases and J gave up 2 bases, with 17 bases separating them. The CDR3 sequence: CAISESGTTPLAYNEQFF. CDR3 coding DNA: TGTGCCATCAGTGAGTCGGGTACCACCCCTCTTGCCTACAATGAGCAGTTCTTC.

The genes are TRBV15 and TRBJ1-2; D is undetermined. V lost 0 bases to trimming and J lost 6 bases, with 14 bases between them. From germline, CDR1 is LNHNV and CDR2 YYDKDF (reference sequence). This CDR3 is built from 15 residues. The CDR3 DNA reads TGTGCCACCAGCAGAGACCCGGGGAGAAGGGATGGCTACACCTTC. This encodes CATSRDPGRRDGYTF.

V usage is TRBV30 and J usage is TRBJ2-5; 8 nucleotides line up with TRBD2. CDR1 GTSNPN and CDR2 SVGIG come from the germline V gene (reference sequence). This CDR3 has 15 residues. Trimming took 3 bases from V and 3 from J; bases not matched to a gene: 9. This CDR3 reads CAWRDPSGSKETQYF. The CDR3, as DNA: TGTGCCTGGAGAGACCCCAGCGGGAGCAAAGAGACCCAGTACTTC.

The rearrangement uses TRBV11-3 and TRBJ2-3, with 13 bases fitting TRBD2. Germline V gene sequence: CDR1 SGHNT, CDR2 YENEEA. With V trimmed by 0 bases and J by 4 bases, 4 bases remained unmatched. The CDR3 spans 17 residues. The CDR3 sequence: CASSLEGTSGKADTQYF. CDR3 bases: TGTGCCAGCAGCTTAGAGGGGACTAGCGGGAAAGCAGATACGCAGTATTTT.

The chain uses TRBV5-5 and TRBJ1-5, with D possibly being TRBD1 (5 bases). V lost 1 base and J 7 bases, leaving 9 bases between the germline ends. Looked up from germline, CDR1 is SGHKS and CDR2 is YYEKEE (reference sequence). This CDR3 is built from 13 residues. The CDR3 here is CASSLTGDQPQHF. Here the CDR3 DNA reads TGTGCCAGCAGCTTGACCGGGGACCAGCCCCAGCATTTT. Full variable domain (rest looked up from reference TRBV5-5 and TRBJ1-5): DAGVTQSPTHLIKTRGQQVTLRCSPISGHKSVSWYQQVLGQGPQFIFQYYEKEERGRGNFPDRFSARQFPNYSSELNVNALLLGDSALYLCASSLTGDQPQHFGDGTRLSIL.

The DNA of the CDR3 is TGTGCCAGCGCCCGAGCGGGGGGCTACGAGCAGTACGTC. As protein: CASARAGGYEQYV. The chain combines TRBV7-2 with TRBJ2-7; 9 bases are a match to TRBD2. The J segment lost 3 bases and the V segment lost 8 bases, leaving 5 bases of the junction unmatched. The germline CDR1 and CDR2 sequences are SGHTA and FQGNSA. The CDR3 totals 13 residues.

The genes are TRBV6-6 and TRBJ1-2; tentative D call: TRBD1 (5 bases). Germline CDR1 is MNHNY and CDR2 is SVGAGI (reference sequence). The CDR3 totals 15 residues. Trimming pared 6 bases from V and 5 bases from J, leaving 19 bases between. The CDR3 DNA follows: TGTGCCAGCAGAGTTGCGTTCGAGACAGAGTATGGCTACACCTTC. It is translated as CASRVAFETEYGYTF.

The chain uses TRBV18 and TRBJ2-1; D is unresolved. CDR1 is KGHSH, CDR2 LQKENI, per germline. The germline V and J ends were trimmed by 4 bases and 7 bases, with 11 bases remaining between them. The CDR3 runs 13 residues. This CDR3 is CASSQSGYNEQFF. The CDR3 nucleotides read TGTGCCAGCTCACAATCGGGTTATAATGAGCAGTTCTTC.

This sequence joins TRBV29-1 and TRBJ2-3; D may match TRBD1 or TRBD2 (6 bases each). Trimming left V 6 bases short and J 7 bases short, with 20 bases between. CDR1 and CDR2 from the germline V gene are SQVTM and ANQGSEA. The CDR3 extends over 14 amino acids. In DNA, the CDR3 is TGCAGCGTAGGAAAGGGGGGCGATCGGTATACGCAGTATTTT. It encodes CSVGKGGDRYTQYF.

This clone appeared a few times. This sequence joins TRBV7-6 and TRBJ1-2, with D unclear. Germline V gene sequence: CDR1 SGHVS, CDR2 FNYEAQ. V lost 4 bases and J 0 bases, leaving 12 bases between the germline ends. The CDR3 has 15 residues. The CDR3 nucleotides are TGTGCCAGCAGCTCCGGGTCCTCGCCTAACTATGGCTACACCTTC. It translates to CASSSGSSPNYGYTF.

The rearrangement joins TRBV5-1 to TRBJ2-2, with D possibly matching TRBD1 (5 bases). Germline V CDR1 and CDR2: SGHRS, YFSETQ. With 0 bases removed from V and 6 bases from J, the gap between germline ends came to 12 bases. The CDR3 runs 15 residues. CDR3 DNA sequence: TGCGCCAGCAGCTTGGCAGGGTTTGATTCCGGGGAGCTGTTTTTT. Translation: CASSLAGFDSGELFF.

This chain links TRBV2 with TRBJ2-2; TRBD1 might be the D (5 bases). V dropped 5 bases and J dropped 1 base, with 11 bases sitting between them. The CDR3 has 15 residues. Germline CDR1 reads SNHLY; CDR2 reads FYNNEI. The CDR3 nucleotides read TGTGCCAGCAGTTACCTCGGACAGAACACCGGGGAGCTGTTTTTT. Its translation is CASSYLGQNTGELFF.

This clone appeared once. The DNA for the CDR3 is TGCAGCTTCTTGACTTCCATAGGAGAGACCCAGTACTTC. This translates into CSFLTSIGETQYF. The rearrangement uses TRBV29-1 and TRBJ2-5; D ambiguous. The CDR3 extends over 13 amino acids. The germline gives CDR1 SQVTM, CDR2 ANQGSEA. The V end lost 8 bases, the J end lost 4 bases, and 17 bases lay between the germline ends.

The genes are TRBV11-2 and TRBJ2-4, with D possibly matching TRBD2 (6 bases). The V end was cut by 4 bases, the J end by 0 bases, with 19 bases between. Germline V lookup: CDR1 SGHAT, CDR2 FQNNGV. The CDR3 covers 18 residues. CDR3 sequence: CASSSTGTLFGAKNIQYF. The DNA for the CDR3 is TGTGCCAGCAGCTCGACCGGGACTCTCTTCGGAGCCAAAAACATTCAGTACTTC. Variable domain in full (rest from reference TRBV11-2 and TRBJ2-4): EAGVAQSPRYKIIEKRQSVAFWCNPISGHATLYWYQQILGQGPKLLIQFQNNGVVDDSQLPKDRFSAERLKGVDSTLKIQPAKLEDSAVYLCASSSTGTLFGAKNIQYFGAGTRLSVL.

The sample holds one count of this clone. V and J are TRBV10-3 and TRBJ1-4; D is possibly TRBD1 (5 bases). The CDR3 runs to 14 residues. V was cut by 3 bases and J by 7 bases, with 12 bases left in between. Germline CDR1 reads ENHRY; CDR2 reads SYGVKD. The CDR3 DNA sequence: TGTGCCATCAGTGAAGGCAGGGTTGCTGAAAAACTGTTTTTT. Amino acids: CAISEGRVAEKLFF.

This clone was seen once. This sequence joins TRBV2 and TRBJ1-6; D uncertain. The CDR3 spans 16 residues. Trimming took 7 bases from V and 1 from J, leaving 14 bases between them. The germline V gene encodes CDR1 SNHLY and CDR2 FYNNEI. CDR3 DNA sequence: TGTGCCAGCACCGATGGCGAAGGGTCCTATAATTCACCCCTCCACTTT. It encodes CASTDGEGSYNSPLHF.

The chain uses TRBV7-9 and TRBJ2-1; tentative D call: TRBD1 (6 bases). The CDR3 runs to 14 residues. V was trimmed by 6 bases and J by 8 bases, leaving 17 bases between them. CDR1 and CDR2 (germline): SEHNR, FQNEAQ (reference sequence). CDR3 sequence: CASSPPTGRDEQFF. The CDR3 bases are TGTGCCAGCAGTCCTCCGACAGGCAGGGATGAGCAGTTCTTC.

The CDR3 region has the DNA TGTGCCAGCTCTACCTACCCGGGACAGGGGAACACTGAAGCTTTCTTT. Its translation: CASSTYPGQGNTEAFF. The chain recombines TRBV2 with TRBJ1-1; TRBD1 matches 9 bases. The V segment lost 8 bases and the J segment 1 base; nucleotides outside the gene matches: 11. Germline lookup yields CDR1 SNHLY and CDR2 FYNNEI. CDR3 length equals 16 residues.

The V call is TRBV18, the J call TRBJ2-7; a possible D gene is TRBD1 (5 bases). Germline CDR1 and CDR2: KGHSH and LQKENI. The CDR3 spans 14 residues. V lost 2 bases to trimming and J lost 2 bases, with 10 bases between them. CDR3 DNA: TGTGCCAGCTCACCAGGGGCTCTCACCTACGAGCAGTACGTC. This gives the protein CASSPGALTYEQYV.

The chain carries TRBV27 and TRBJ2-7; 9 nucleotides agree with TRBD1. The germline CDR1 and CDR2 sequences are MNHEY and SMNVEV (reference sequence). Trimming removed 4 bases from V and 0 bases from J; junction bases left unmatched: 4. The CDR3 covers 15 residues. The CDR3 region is CASSSKGQGSYEQYF. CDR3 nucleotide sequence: TGTGCCAGCAGTTCAAAGGGACAGGGCTCCTACGAGCAGTACTTC.

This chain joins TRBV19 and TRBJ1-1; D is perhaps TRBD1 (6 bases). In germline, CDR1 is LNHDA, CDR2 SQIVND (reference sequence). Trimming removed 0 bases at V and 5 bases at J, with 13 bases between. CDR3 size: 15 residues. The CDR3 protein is CASSIEGARLTEAFF. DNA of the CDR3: TGTGCCAGTAGTATAGAGGGGGCGCGATTAACTGAAGCTTTCTTT.

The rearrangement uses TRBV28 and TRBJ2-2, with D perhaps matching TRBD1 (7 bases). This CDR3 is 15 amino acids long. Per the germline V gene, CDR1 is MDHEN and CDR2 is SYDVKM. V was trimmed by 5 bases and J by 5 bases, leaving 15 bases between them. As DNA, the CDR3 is TGTGCCAGCAGTGGGGGGACAGTCTTTACCGGGGAGCTGTTTTTT. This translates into CASSGGTVFTGELFF.

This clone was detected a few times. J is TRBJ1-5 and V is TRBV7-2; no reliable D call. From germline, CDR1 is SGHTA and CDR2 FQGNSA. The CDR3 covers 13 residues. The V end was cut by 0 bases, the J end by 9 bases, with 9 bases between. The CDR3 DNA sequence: TGTGCCAGCAGCTTAGCCACCGACCTGCCCCAGCATTTT. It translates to CASSLATDLPQHF.

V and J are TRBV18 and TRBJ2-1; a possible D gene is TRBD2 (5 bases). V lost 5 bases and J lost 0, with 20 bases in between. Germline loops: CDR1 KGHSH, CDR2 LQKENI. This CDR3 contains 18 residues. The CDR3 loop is CASSSLPQTGISYNEQFF. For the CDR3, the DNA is TGTGCCAGCTCATCGCTCCCCCAGACGGGGATCTCCTACAATGAGCAGTTCTTC.

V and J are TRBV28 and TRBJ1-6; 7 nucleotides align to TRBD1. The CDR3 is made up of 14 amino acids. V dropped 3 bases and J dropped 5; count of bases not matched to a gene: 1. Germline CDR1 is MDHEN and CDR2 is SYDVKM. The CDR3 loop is CASSFGTDNSPLHF. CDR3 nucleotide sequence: TGTGCCAGCAGTTTCGGGACAGATAATTCACCCCTCCACTTT.